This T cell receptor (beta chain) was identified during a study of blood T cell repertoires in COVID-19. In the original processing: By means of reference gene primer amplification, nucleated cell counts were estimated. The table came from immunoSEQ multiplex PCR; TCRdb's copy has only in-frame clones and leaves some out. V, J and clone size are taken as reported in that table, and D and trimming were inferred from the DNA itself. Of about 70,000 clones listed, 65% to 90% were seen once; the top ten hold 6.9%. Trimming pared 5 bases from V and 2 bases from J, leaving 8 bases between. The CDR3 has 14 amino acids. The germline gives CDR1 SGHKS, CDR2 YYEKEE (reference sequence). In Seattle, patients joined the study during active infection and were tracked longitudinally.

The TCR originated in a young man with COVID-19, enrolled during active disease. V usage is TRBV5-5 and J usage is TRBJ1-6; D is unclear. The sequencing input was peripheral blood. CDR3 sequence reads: CASRAAAYNSPLHF. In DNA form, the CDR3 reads TGTGCCAGCAGGGCGGCAGCCTATAATTCACCCCTCCACTTT.